This TCR beta chain is drawn from a study of T cell responses to AZD1222 COVID-19 vaccine (dated by TCRdb to the early 2020s). In terms of the full investigation: A total of about 230 trial participants underwent TCR sequencing, of whom some 210 received two doses of AZD1222 and about 25 received two doses of the MenACWY control vaccine. Enrollment into the trials was organized by age into subgroups of 18-55, 56-69 and 70-plus years, and those subgroups contained 148, 28 and 57 TCR-sequenced participants, respectively.

V loses 0 bases at its end and J loses 3 bases; junction bases beyond the gene matches: 6. Taken from the germline V gene (reference sequence), the CDR1 and CDR2 loops are SGHNT and YYREEE. The CDR3 goes from the cysteine to the phenylalanine over 15 residues. Left in the record is the CDR3 DNA by itself, 45 bases read in frame from the first base. The CDR3 regions of human TCRbeta chains were analyzed by immunosequencing. On the study's bioinformatics: Repertoire TCRs were matched against a reference library of SARS-CoV-2-specific TCRs generated with the MIRA antigen-specificity platform. Breadth was defined as the fraction of unique TCRs that were SARS-CoV-2-associated. Depth was defined as the fraction of total T cells that were SARS-CoV-2-associated. Each spike-specific TCR was assigned to its reactive spike region and to a CD4 or CD8 class using the MIRA data. Log10-transformed breadth and depth values were compared by one-way ANOVA with Sidak's multiple comparisons tests. As stored in TCRdb, this immuneACCESS dataset retains in-frame rearrangements with V and J assigned. A fraction of the clones does not appear; measured against another copy, unresolved V genes explain less than half of the discrepancy, and the remainder lacks a known reason. The D gene and trimming were derived from the DNA, and the V and J assignments and clone size from that table. In all, the sample holds some 110,000 clones, and less than 95% of those were seen once. 6.5% to 10% of the sample is in the top ten clones.

According to the study, the label for this sample's time point signals: about 28 days (+/-7) after the second vaccine dose. AZD1222 recipients with second doses at about 4 weeks or about 12 weeks were pooled, because spike-specific TCR depth and breadth did not differ between schedules. Samples from vaccinated people were obtained from the UK trials COV001 and COV002, which included a single-blind randomized controlled phase 2/3 trial of AZD1222 (ChAdOx1 nCoV-19) in healthy adults. Trial participant PBMC samples were collected at day 0 and day 28 after the second dose for TCRbeta chain sequencing. Remarks on this clone: Its antigen is not yet known. No much larger clone exists at a distance of one base, and base qualities are not known.

Overall study outcomes, separate from this receptor: In the small 56-69-year group, the increase in depth fell short of significance, most likely because of low power. Epitopes outside the regions mutated in the B.1.351 and B.1.1.7 variants were reportedly recognized by nearly half of the unique spike-specific TCRs. Participants were mostly white British and included more females than males, and it was suggested by the authors that clonal diversity may have been underestimated. The vaccine-associated CD4 TCRs covered the entire spike protein, and the dominant responses fell in regions 160-218 and 743-854. A significant rise in spike-specific TCR breadth and depth was observed after two AZD1222 doses relative to day 0 and relative to MenACWY recipients. Conclusions about previously exposed vaccinees are limited because only a handful of AZD1222 recipients were SARS-CoV-2 seropositive at baseline. No day 14 peak-response samples were available, so repertoires were characterized only after the peak T cell response.

This receptor was taken from an adult who received the AZD1222 COVID-19 vaccine. The V gene is TRBV5-4 and the J gene is TRBJ2-7, with 7 bases in between that match TRBD1. This sample comprised peripheral blood, obtained 28 days after the second AZD1222 dose. The CDR3 reads CASSLGGTDFYEQYF. At the DNA level, the sequence is TGTGCCAGCAGCTTGGGTGGGACAGATTTCTACGAGCAGTACTTC.